These T cell receptor beta chains were read from a single sample in a study. TCRdb re-called the 5' RACE reads through MiXCR, storing one row per CDR3 protein. The table has 25,000 to 40,000 distinct CDR3 sequences, 24% seen once. Sequencing was carried out using memory CD4+ T cells sorted from blood. The source of these receptors is a female donor with breast cancer. The CDR3 runs from the conserved cysteine through the conserved F or W. Fields, in order: V gene, J gene, D gene, clone size, CDR3 DNA, CDR3 protein. The D gene is left open where the match is weak. The size field is filled for only some rows; it gives once, few, many or a size class.

TRBV5-5	TRBJ2-1	TRBD2	few	TGTGCCAGCAGTTTCGGACTAGCGGGAATAACCTACAATGAGCAGTTCTTC	CASSFGLAGITYNEQFF
TRBV4-3	TRBJ2-2	TRBD1	.	TGCGCCAGCAGCCTAAGGGACAGGCCGAACACCGGGGAGCTGGTTTTT	CASSLRDRPNTGELVF
TRBV27	TRBJ2-7	.	.	TGTGCCAGCAGTCCTCCCGGGGCCCCGCTGGGCGAGCAGTACTTC	CASSPPGAPLGEQYF
TRBV7-9	TRBJ1-4	.	.	TGTGCCAGCAGCTTAGGTGGCAGACGTCATAATGAAAAACTGTTTTTT	CASSLGGRRHNEKLFF
TRBV6-1	TRBJ2-7	.	few	TGTGCCAGCAGTGAAACGGGACTCTCAGGGCCCTACGAGCAGTACTTC	CASSETGLSGPYEQYF
TRBV6-5	TRBJ2-7	.	.	TGTGCCAGCAGTTCCTACAGGTCCGAGCAGTACTTC	CASSSYRSEQYF
TRBV7-9	TRBJ1-1	TRBD1	few	TGTGCCAGCAGCCGGGGACAGAATGAAGCTTTCTTT	CASSRGQNEAFF
TRBV6-5	TRBJ2-2	.	medium-sized	TGTGCCAGCAGTCTATCACTGGGCGCAACCGGGGAGCTGTTTTTT	CASSLSLGATGELFF
TRBV4-1	TRBJ1-1	TRBD1	few	TGCGCCAGCAGCCAAGGATCACAGGGGGAAACTGAAGCTTTCTTT	CASSQGSQGETEAFF
TRBV12-5	TRBJ2-5	.	few	TGTGCTAGTGGATCTTCCCGGGAGGAGACCCAGTACTTC	CASGSSREETQYF
TRBV20-1	TRBJ1-6	.	.	TGCAGTGCTAGAGATACAGGGAATTCACCCCTCCACTTT	CSARDTGNSPLHF
TRBV27	TRBJ2-1	TRBD2	once	TGTGTCACCAAGCACGGGGGGGATGAGCAGTTCTTC	CVTKHGGDEQFF
TRBV12-3/TRBV12-4	TRBJ2-3	.	many	TGTGCCAGCAGTTTGGGTGCCGCAAGCACAGATACGCAGTATTTT	CASSLGAASTDTQYF
TRBV9	TRBJ2-7	.	many	TGTGCCAGCAGCGTAGAGGGAGTTTACGAGCAGTACTTC	CASSVEGVYEQYF
TRBV28	TRBJ2-7	.	few	TGTGCCAGCAGTTTCGGGCGTATTTCAGGCGTTCAGAGGTCCTACGAGCAGTACTTC	CASSFGRISGVQRSYEQYF
TRBV5-1	TRBJ1-6	TRBD1	few	TGCGCCAGCAGCTTGGCGGACAGGGGTTATAATTCACCCCTCCACTTT	CASSLADRGYNSPLHF